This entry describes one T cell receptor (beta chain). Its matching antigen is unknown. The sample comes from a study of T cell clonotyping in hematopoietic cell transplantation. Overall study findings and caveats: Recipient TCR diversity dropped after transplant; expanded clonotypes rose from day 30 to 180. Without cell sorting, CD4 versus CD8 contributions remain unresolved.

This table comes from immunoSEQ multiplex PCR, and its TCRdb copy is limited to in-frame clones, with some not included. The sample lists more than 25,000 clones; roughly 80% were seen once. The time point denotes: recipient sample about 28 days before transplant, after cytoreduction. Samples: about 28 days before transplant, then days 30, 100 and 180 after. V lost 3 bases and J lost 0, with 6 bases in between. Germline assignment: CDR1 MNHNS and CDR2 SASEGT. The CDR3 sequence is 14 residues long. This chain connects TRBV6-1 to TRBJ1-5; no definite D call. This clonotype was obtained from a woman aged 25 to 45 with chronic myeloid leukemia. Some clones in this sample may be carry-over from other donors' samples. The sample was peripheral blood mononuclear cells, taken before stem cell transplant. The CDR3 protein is CASSEIDSNQPQHF. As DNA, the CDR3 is TGTGCCAGCAGTGAGATAGATAGCAATCAGCCCCAGCATTTT.